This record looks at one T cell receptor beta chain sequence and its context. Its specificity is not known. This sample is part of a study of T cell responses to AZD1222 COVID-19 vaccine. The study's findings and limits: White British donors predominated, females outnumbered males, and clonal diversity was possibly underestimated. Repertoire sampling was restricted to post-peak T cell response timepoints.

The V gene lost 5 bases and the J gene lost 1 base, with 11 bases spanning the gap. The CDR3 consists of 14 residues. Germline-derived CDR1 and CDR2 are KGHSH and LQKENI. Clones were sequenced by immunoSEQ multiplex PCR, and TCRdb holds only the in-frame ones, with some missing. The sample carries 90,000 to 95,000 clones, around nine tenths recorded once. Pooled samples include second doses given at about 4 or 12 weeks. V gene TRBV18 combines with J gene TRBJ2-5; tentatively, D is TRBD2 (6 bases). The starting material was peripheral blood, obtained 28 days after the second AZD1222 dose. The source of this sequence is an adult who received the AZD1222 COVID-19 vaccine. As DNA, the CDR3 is TGTGCCAGCTCAACCGGAGGGCTCCAAGAGACCCAGTACTTC. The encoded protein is CASSTGGLQETQYF. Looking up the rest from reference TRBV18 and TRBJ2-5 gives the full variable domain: NAGVMQNPRHLVRRRGQEARLRCSPMKGHSHVYWYRQLPEEGLKFMVYLQKENIIDESGMPKERFSAEFPKEGPSILRIQQVVRGDSAAYFCASSTGGLQETQYFGPGTRLLVL.